These 29 T cell receptor beta chains share one sample of origin, sequenced in a study of CD8+ T cells in alopecia areata. RNA was isolated and reverse transcribed to cDNA, the sequencing template. Assay: immunoSEQ multiplex PCR; the TCRdb copy retains only in-frame clones and omits some. The sample contains 37,000 or so clones, 45% to 55% of which appear only once. Sorting of the five patients' CD4+ cells gave CD25+CD127- cells as the output. The sample was CD4+ Tregs sorted from blood. These receptors all stem from a human donor with alopecia areata.

The V and J genes are TRBV7-2 and TRBJ2-7, with TRBD1 identical over 7 bases. The CDR3 contains 15 residues. The V and J ends lost 3 bases and 2 bases, in that order; junction bases with no gene match: 7. The germline V gene encodes CDR1 SGHTA and CDR2 FQGNSA. The CDR3 DNA is TGTGCCAGCAGCTTGCCTAAGACAGGGACCTACGAGCAGTACTTC. Amino acids: CASSLPKTGTYEQYF.

The chain uses TRBV15 and TRBJ1-2; D is ambiguous. There are 15 residues in the CDR3. Germline CDR1 reads LNHNV; CDR2 reads YYDKDF (reference sequence). V lost 0 bases and J 2 bases, leaving 10 bases between the germline ends. Here the CDR3 reads CATSRDLTLNYGYTF. CDR3 DNA: TGTGCCACCAGCAGAGATTTGACCCTAAACTATGGCTACACCTTC.

This chain connects TRBV10-3 to TRBJ2-1; D possibly corresponds to TRBD1 (6 bases). V lost 5 bases and J 4 bases, leaving 15 bases between the germline ends. The length of the CDR3 is 15 residues. From germline, CDR1 is ENHRY and CDR2 SYGVKD. The CDR3 here is CAISLQGDPYNEQFF. CDR3 coding DNA: TGTGCCATCAGTTTACAGGGCGACCCTTACAATGAGCAGTTCTTC.

This clone appeared a few times. The J gene is TRBJ2-5, the V gene TRBV28, with no clear D. Trimming took 7 bases from V and 3 from J, leaving 18 bases between them. The CDR3 length is 15 residues. The germline V gene encodes CDR1 MDHEN and CDR2 SYDVKM. CDR3 nucleotide sequence: TGTGCCAGCACGCCAGTGGGGTTTAGGGAAGAGACCCAGTACTTC. The encoded protein is CASTPVGFREETQYF.

The V call is TRBV5-1, the J call TRBJ2-1; 11 nucleotides align to TRBD2. V lost 0 bases, J lost 5 bases, and 4 bases stayed unmatched. The CDR3 has 16 amino acids. Germline CDR1 reads SGHRS; CDR2 reads YFSETQ. This chain's CDR3 is CASSLGGTSGNNEQFF. The CDR3 coding sequence is TGCGCCAGCAGCTTGGGGGGGACTAGCGGTAACAATGAGCAGTTCTTC.

The gene calls are TRBV4-2 and TRBJ1-2, with 10 nucleotides matching TRBD1. From germline, CDR1 is LGHNA and CDR2 YNFKEQ. This CDR3 spans 17 amino acids. Germline trimming cut 0 bases from V and 5 bases from J; bases unmatched to any gene: 9. The CDR3 coding sequence is TGTGCCAGCAGCCAAGATCTGGACAGGGGGGTGTGGTATGGCTACACCTTC. It yields the protein CASSQDLDRGVWYGYTF.

This rearrangement joins TRBV7-2 to TRBJ2-4, with 10 bases lining up with TRBD2. Per the germline V gene, CDR1 is SGHTA and CDR2 is FQGNSA. Trimming took 3 bases from V and 9 from J; bases not matched to a gene: 11. There are 16 residues in the CDR3. CDR3 sequence reads: CASSFTAGGGPFIQYF. CDR3 DNA: TGTGCCAGCAGCTTCACAGCGGGAGGGGGGCCTTTCATTCAGTACTTC.

J is TRBJ2-7 and V is TRBV5-1; 8 nucleotides line up with TRBD2. This CDR3 has 12 residues. Looked up from germline, CDR1 is SGHRS and CDR2 is YFSETQ. The junction had 2 bases not matched to a gene; V was cut back by 8 bases and J by 1 base. DNA for the CDR3: TGCGCCAGTAGCGGGGTTTCCTACGAGCAGTACTTC. Amino acid sequence: CASSGVSYEQYF. The whole variable domain, filled in from reference TRBV5-1 and TRBJ2-7, reads KAGVTQTPRYLIKTRGQQVTLSCSPISGHRSVSWYQQTPGQGLQFLFEYFSETQRNKGNFPGRFSGRQFSNSRSEMNVSTLELGDSALYLCASSGVSYEQYFGPGTRLTVT.

This clone was observed a few times. The J gene is TRBJ1-6, the V gene TRBV7-6; a weak D match, TRBD1 (6 bases). V shed 5 bases and J shed 3 bases, with 14 bases lying between them. The CDR3 is 16 residues long. Germline CDR1 is SGHVS and CDR2 is FNYEAQ. This CDR3 reads CASSPQGAGYNSPLHF. The CDR3 DNA reads TGTGCCAGCAGCCCACAGGGAGCAGGCTATAATTCACCCCTCCACTTT.

In its sample, this clone was seen once. The chain uses TRBV18 and TRBJ2-7, with a weak D call TRBD1 (6 bases). Trimming cost V 5 bases and J 3 bases, with 11 bases left between them. Germline-derived CDR1 and CDR2 are KGHSH and LQKENI. There are 13 residues in the CDR3. CDR3 residues: CASSGTQGYEQYF. CDR3 sequence (DNA): TGTGCCAGCTCAGGAACACAGGGCTACGAGCAGTACTTC. Filled out from reference TRBV18 and TRBJ2-7, the complete variable domain reads NAGVMQNPRHLVRRRGQEARLRCSPMKGHSHVYWYRQLPEEGLKFMVYLQKENIIDESGMPKERFSAEFPKEGPSILRIQQVVRGDSAAYFCASSGTQGYEQYFGPGTRLTVT.

There are a few counts of this clone. This chain uses TRBV5-1 with TRBJ2-4; D unresolved. The CDR3 contains 17 residues. The germline gives CDR1 SGHRS, CDR2 YFSETQ. The V and J ends lost 4 bases and 0 bases respectively, with 17 bases between them. CDR3 bases: TGCGCCAGCAGCCCGTCCCGGGTCCTGCTAGCCAAAAACATTCAGTACTTC. Protein sequence: CASSPSRVLLAKNIQYF.

V is TRBV6-1 and J is TRBJ1-5; D is possibly TRBD1 (5 bases). The CDR3 is 20 amino acids. Between the trimmed V and J ends, which lost 0 bases and 1 base, there was a span of 22 bases. CDR1 is MNHNS and CDR2 is SASEGT in the germline V gene. The CDR3 sequence is CASSEAVPGRLVMSNQPQHF. CDR3 DNA: TGTGCCAGCAGTGAAGCTGTCCCGGGACGCCTGGTGATGAGCAATCAGCCCCAGCATTTT.

The gene calls are TRBV28 and TRBJ2-2; the match to TRBD2 covers 12 bases. Germline V gene data show CDR1 as MDHEN and CDR2 as SYDVKM. The J segment lost 11 bases and the V segment lost 2 bases, leaving 0 bases of the junction unmatched. The CDR3 spans 13 residues. The CDR3 coding sequence is TGTGCCAGCAGTTTAGGACTAGCGGGAGAGCTGTTTTTT. Its translation is CASSLGLAGELFF. The full variable domain, with the rest looked up from reference TRBV28 and TRBJ2-2, is DVKVTQSSRYLVKRTGEKVFLECVQDMDHENMFWYRQDPGLGLRLIYFSYDVKMKEKGDIPEGYSVSREKKERFSLILESASTNQTSMYLCASSLGLAGELFFGEGSRLTVL.

This clone came up once. The V and J genes are TRBV10-3 and TRBJ1-2; tentative D call: TRBD1 (5 bases). This CDR3 comprises 17 residues. Germline loops: CDR1 ENHRY, CDR2 SYGVKD. The germline V and J ends were trimmed by 0 bases and 6 bases, with 20 bases remaining between them. The CDR3 nucleotides are TGTGCCATCAGTGAGTCCTCCGGGACGCTGGATCGGGATGGCTACACCTTC. This sequence encodes CAISESSGTLDRDGYTF.

V and J are TRBV28 and TRBJ2-2, with TRBD1 identical over 9 bases. From germline, CDR1 is MDHEN and CDR2 SYDVKM. Trimming at V came to 2 bases and at J to 5 bases, leaving 3 bases not matched to a gene. CDR3 length: 15 amino acids. The CDR3: CASSLPGQGTGELFF. CDR3 DNA sequence: TGTGCCAGCAGTTTACCGGGACAGGGTACCGGGGAGCTGTTTTTT.

This rearrangement joins TRBV18 to TRBJ2-7; D ambiguous. The germline V gene encodes CDR1 KGHSH and CDR2 LQKENI. The CDR3 totals 14 residues. Trimming shortened V by 6 bases and J by 3 bases, and 15 bases separated the two germline ends. CDR3 protein: CASSDARPGYEQYF. The CDR3, as DNA: TGTGCCAGCTCCGACGCCCGTCCCGGCTACGAGCAGTACTTC. The variable domain in full, with the rest retrieved from reference TRBV18 and TRBJ2-7, is NAGVMQNPRHLVRRRGQEARLRCSPMKGHSHVYWYRQLPEEGLKFMVYLQKENIIDESGMPKERFSAEFPKEGPSILRIQQVVRGDSAAYFCASSDARPGYEQYFGPGTRLTVT.

The J gene is TRBJ2-3, the V gene TRBV4-2; D is unclear. Germline assignment: CDR1 LGHNA and CDR2 YNFKEQ. V was clipped by 0 bases and J by 4 bases, with 20 bases between them. The CDR3 consists of 18 residues. The CDR3 DNA follows: TGTGCCAGCAGCCAAGAGGTCAGAGCCAGCTATACTTCAGATACGCAGTATTTT. The encoded protein is CASSQEVRASYTSDTQYF.

Only a few counts were recorded for this clone. The chain links TRBV7-2 to TRBJ2-1, with a weak D call TRBD1 (6 bases). The CDR3 covers 13 residues. Germline lookup yields CDR1 SGHTA and CDR2 FQGNSA. V was cut by 4 bases and J by 6 bases, with 10 bases left in between. The CDR3 DNA follows: TGTGCCAGCAGCTCGGACAGCCGCAATGAGCAGTTCTTC. This codes for CASSSDSRNEQFF.

There are a few counts of this clone. This chain uses TRBV7-9 with TRBJ1-2; 7 bases fit TRBD1. The J segment lost 3 bases and the V segment lost 10 bases, leaving 5 bases of the junction unmatched. CDR1 is SEHNR and CDR2 is FQNEAQ in the germline V gene (reference sequence). This CDR3 is built from 12 residues. CDR3 bases: TGTGCCATTACAGGGGTTTACTATGGCTACACCTTC. Residues: CAITGVYYGYTF.

The genes are TRBV27 and TRBJ2-7, with 12 bases matching TRBD1. Germline V gene sequence: CDR1 MNHEY, CDR2 SMNVEV (reference sequence). The V segment lost 5 bases and the J segment 6 bases; nucleotides outside the gene matches: 8. The CDR3 runs 15 residues. The CDR3: CASSPRDRGPGEQYF. In nucleotides, the CDR3 is TGTGCCAGCAGTCCGAGGGACAGGGGGCCTGGCGAGCAGTACTTC.

The chain couples TRBV5-1 to TRBJ2-1; 7 bases map to TRBD1. CDR3 length equals 17 residues. CDR1 and CDR2 (germline): SGHRS, YFSETQ. V lost 0 bases, J lost 4 bases, and 10 bases stayed unmatched. The DNA for the CDR3 is TGCGCCAGCAGCTTGGCGCCTGGGACAGCCGTTTACAATGAGCAGTTCTTC. Its protein is CASSLAPGTAVYNEQFF.

This chain links TRBV6-1 with TRBJ2-1; possible D gene TRBD2, 6 bases. Germline CDR1 reads MNHNS; CDR2 reads SASEGT. V was trimmed by 0 bases and J by 10 bases, leaving 22 bases between them. The CDR3 consists of 17 residues. CDR3 amino acids: CASSEALGKRGMSEQFF. CDR3 DNA: TGTGCCAGCAGTGAAGCGCTGGGCAAACGGGGGATGTCGGAGCAGTTCTTC.

The chain has TRBV28 and TRBJ1-6, with D perhaps TRBD1 (5 bases). CDR1 and CDR2 (germline): MDHEN, SYDVKM. V shed 7 bases and J shed 14 bases, with 30 bases lying between them. There are 17 residues in the CDR3. This chain's CDR3 is CASNEGQWHRPIFTLHF. DNA for the CDR3: TGTGCCAGCAACGAAGGTCAGTGGCACAGGCCAATCTTCACCCTCCACTTT.

V and J are TRBV11-3 and TRBJ1-4, with TRBD1 as a possible D gene (6 bases). CDR3 length: 17 residues. Trimming left V 2 bases short and J 4 bases short, with 17 bases between. Germline values: CDR1 SGHNT, CDR2 YENEEA. This CDR3 is CASSLTRTARLNEKLFF. CDR3 nucleotides: TGTGCCAGCAGCTTAACAAGGACAGCGCGACTTAATGAAAAACTGTTTTTT.

This clone was seen a few times. The chain employs TRBV4-1 and TRBJ2-3, with 7 positions matching TRBD2. V trimming: 1 base; J trimming: 4 bases; junction bases outside the gene matches: 5. CDR3 length: 15 residues. CDR1 MGHRA and CDR2 YSYEKL come from the germline V gene. The CDR3 spells CASSQGLASSDTQYF. CDR3 nucleotide sequence: TGCGCCAGCAGCCAAGGACTAGCATCTTCAGATACGCAGTATTTT.

This chain links TRBV19 with TRBJ1-4, with 8 bases aligning to TRBD1. J gave up 8 bases and V 5 bases, and 7 bases lay outside the gene matches. Germline assignment: CDR1 LNHDA and CDR2 SQIVND (reference sequence). The length of the CDR3 is 14 residues. CDR3 DNA sequence: TGTGCCAGTAGTTCAGGGGGCACGGGCGAAAAACTGTTTTTT. This encodes CASSSGGTGEKLFF.

The rearrangement joins TRBV14 to TRBJ1-1; 8 nucleotides align to TRBD1. The CDR3 covers 14 residues. V gave up 3 bases and J gave up 11 bases; unmatched junction bases: 11. Germline V gene data show CDR1 as SGHDN and CDR2 as FVKESK. CDR3 residues: CASSQGTGPLRAFF. As DNA, the CDR3 is TGTGCCAGCAGCCAGGGGACAGGACCCCTTCGGGCTTTCTTT.

The chain has TRBV7-8 and TRBJ2-1, with TRBD2 as a possible D gene (5 bases). The CDR3 is 13 residues long. V was cut by 6 bases and J by 7 bases, with 13 bases left in between. Germline CDR1 is SGHVS and CDR2 is FQNEAQ. This CDR3 reads CASRFSSGNEQFF. In DNA, the CDR3 is TGTGCCAGCAGATTTAGTTCGGGAAATGAGCAGTTCTTC.

V and J are TRBV13 and TRBJ2-1; D may be TRBD2 (6 bases). V dropped 7 bases and J dropped 4 bases, with 14 bases sitting between them. Germline-derived CDR1 and CDR2 are PRHDT and FYEKMQ (reference sequence). The length of the CDR3 is 14 residues. The CDR3 is CASTVPGLYNEQFF. The CDR3 DNA reads as TGTGCCAGCACTGTCCCGGGACTTTACAATGAGCAGTTCTTC.